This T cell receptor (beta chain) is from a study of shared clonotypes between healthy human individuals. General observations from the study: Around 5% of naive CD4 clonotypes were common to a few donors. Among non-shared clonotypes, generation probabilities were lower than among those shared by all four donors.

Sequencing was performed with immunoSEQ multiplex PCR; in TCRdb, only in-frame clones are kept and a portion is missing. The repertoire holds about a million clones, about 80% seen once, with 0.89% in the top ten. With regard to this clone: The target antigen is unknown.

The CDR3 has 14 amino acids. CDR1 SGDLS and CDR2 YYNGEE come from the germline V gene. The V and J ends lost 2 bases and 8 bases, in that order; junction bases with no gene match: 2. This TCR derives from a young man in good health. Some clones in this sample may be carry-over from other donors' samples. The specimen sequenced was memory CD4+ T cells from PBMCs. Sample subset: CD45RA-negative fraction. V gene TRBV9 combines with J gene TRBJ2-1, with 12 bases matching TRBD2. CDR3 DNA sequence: TGTGCCAGCAGCGTTGCTAGCGGGAGGGATGAGCAGTTCTTC. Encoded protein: CASSVASGRDEQFF.